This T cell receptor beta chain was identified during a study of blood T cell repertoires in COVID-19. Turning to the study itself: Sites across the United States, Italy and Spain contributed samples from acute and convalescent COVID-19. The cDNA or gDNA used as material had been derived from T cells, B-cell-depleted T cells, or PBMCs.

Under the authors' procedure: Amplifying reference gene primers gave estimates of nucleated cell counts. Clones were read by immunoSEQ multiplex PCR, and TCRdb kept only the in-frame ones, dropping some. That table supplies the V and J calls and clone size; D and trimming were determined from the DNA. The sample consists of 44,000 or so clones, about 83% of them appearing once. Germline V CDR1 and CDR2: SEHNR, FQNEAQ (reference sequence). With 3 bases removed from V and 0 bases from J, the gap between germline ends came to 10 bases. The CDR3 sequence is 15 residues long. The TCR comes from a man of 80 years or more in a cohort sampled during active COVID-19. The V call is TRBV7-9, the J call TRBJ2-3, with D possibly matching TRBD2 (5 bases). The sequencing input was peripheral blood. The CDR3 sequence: CASSFRRTSTDTQYF. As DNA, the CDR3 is TGTGCCAGCAGCTTCAGGCGGACTAGCACAGATACGCAGTATTTT.